This T cell receptor (beta chain) comes out of a study of blood T cell repertoires in COVID-19. About the research overall: From the United States, Italy and Spain came samples of acute and convalescent COVID-19.

Patients of the Seattle cohort, enrolled during active infection, were followed longitudinally. Clones were read by immunoSEQ multiplex PCR, and TCRdb kept only the in-frame ones, dropping some. The repertoire consists of tens of thousands of clones, with 80% to 85% occurring once and the leading ten covering about 20%. The sample comprised peripheral blood. This TCR was sampled from a man aged 25-45 years with COVID-19, enrolled during active disease.

DNA of the CDR3: TGTGCCAGCAGCGTGGGGACATCTAGCACAGATACGCAGTATTTT. Amino acid sequence: CASSVGTSSTDTQYF. The gene calls are TRBV9 and TRBJ2-3, with D possibly matching TRBD1 (6 bases). This CDR3 is built from 15 residues. CDR1 and CDR2 from the germline V gene are SGDLS and YYNGEE. Between the trimmed V and J ends, which lost 2 bases and 0 bases, there was a span of 10 bases.